The present entry profiles one T cell receptor (beta chain) with its context. CDR1 is SGHAT, CDR2 FQNNGV, per germline. CDR3 size: 17 residues. The V and J ends lost 2 bases and 4 bases, in that order; junction bases with no gene match: 10. Data came from immunoSEQ multiplex PCR; TCRdb stores just in-frame clones and leaves some out. The sample includes approximately 91,000 clones, around 87% of them seen just once. This sample was included in a study of OX40 agonist ivuxolimab in advanced cancers. The source material was CD4+ or CD8+ T cells sorted from blood, sampled in a trial of the OX40 agonist ivuxolimab. The chain carries TRBV11-2 and TRBJ2-5; 10 nucleotides match TRBD1. The receptor comes from an adult with an advanced solid tumor such as melanoma, head and neck, liver or kidney cancer. This CDR3 reads CASSLRRQGAPGETQYF. Written as DNA, the CDR3 is TGTGCCAGCAGCTTACGAAGACAGGGGGCGCCGGGAGAGACCCAGTACTTC. Together with reference TRBV11-2 and TRBJ2-5, the CDR3 gives the full variable domain: EAGVAQSPRYKIIEKRQSVAFWCNPISGHATLYWYQQILGQGPKLLIQFQNNGVVDDSQLPKDRFSAERLKGVDSTLKIQPAKLEDSAVYLCASSLRRQGAPGETQYFGPGTRLLVL.